Sequencing of this T cell receptor beta chain was carried out in a study of naive and memory T cell subsets. Study-wide results and caveats: Clonotypes are single alpha or beta chains, not paired receptors. In naive cells, over 90% of TCR sequences were seen only once. A few larger clonotypes appeared in naive repertoires, especially CD8, possibly memory cells re-expressing CD45RA. In CD4 and CD8 cells, diversity dropped from naive through EMRA.

Points on this clonotype: Its antigen is unidentified.

Cells stained for CD3, CD4, CD8, CD45RA and CD27 were sorted into four subsets. The J segment lost 7 bases and the V segment lost 0 bases, leaving 4 bases of the junction unmatched. There are 15 residues in the CDR3. The V gene's germline CDR1 is DFQATT and CDR2 SNEGSKA (reference sequence). The beta constant-region primer was an equimolar mix of two oligonucleotides covering TRBC1 and TRBC2. The ligated cDNA underwent four PCR rounds using SP2 and nested alpha and beta constant-region primers. Each CDR3 protein is one row after TCRdb ran MiXCR on the UMI-ligation and nested PCR reads. In the table there are about 150,000 distinct CDR3 sequences, about 23% of which are singletons.

V is TRBV20-1 and J is TRBJ2-1, with 12 bases matching TRBD2. The specimen was naive CD4+ T cells from blood. The receptor was derived from a human donor in good health. As DNA, the CDR3 is TGCAGTGCTAGAGACGGGACTAGCGGGCTGAATGAGCAGTTCTTC. Translating gives CSARDGTSGLNEQFF.